This is a list of T cell receptor beta chains from one sample in a study of PD-1 blockade in classical Hodgkin lymphoma. Assay used: immunoSEQ multiplex PCR; TCRdb lists only in-frame clones, some missing. The table has fewer than 30,000 clones, approximately 72% seen once. The starting material was peripheral blood mononuclear cells (PBMCs), obtained before the second cycle of nivolumab. The receptors come from a human donor with classical Hodgkin lymphoma. Each CDR3 is given with its conserved first and last residue. D genes are given only for firm matches. A clone size is listed for some rows: how often the clone was seen (once, few, many), or a class if it is expanded.

few	TRBV2	TRBJ1-1	NA	CASSSDGRRGAFF	TGTGCCAGCAGTTCCGACGGGAGAAGAGGGGCTTTCTTT
NA	TRBV5-1	TRBJ1-2	TRBD1	CASSSISPGQGFGYTF	TGCGCCAGCAGCTCCATTAGCCCGGGACAGGGGTTTGGCTACACCTTC
NA	TRBV2	TRBJ2-3	NA	CASSGDNTDTQYF	TGTGCCAGCAGTGGCGACAACACAGATACGCAGTATTTT
few	TRBV19	TRBJ1-1	TRBD1	CASTPGTGAPNTEAFF	TGTGCCAGTACCCCTGGGACAGGGGCACCGAACACTGAAGCTTTCTTT
NA	TRBV18	TRBJ1-1	NA	CASSPLGPIEEAFF	TGTGCCAGCTCACCTTTGGGACCCATCGAGGAAGCTTTCTTT
NA	TRBV4-2	TRBJ1-2	NA	CASSQSRVEVYGYTF	TGTGCCAGCAGTCAGAGCCGAGTTGAGGTATATGGCTACACCTTC
NA	TRBV7-6	TRBJ2-3	NA	CASSSTDTQYF	TGTGCCAGCAGCTCCACAGATACGCAGTATTTT
NA	TRBV30	TRBJ2-1	NA	CAWSVQLGAGPEQFF	TGTGCCTGGAGTGTACAGCTGGGGGCCGGACCTGAGCAGTTCTTC
NA	TRBV6-1	TRBJ1-6	TRBD1	CAIQQGPYNSPLHF	TGTGCCATCCAACAGGGGCCCTATAATTCACCCCTCCACTTT
NA	TRBV28	TRBJ1-5	NA	CASSWGTRNQPQHF	TGTGCCAGCAGTTGGGGGACCCGAAATCAGCCCCAGCATTTT
few	TRBV30	TRBJ2-3	NA	CAWSRGGTDTQYF	TGTGCCTGGAGCCGCGGCGGGACAGATACGCAGTATTTT
NA	TRBV30	TRBJ2-7	NA	CAWSRPGHSYEQYF	TGTGCCTGGTCTCGACCGGGACACTCCTACGAGCAGTACTTC
NA	TRBV30	TRBJ2-1	NA	CAWSTTGVNNEQFF	TGTGCCTGGAGTACGACAGGCGTCAACAATGAGCAGTTCTTC
once	TRBV9	TRBJ1-3	TRBD1	CASSARQGSGNTIYF	TGTGCCAGCAGCGCCCGACAGGGGTCTGGAAACACCATATATTTT
NA	TRBV11-3	TRBJ1-3	NA	CASSPFRDAGNTIYF	TGTGCCAGCAGCCCTTTCCGGGACGCTGGAAACACCATATATTTT
NA	TRBV2	TRBJ2-7	NA	CASKVQGQTYEQYF	TGTGCCAGCAAAGTTCAGGGGCAAACGTACGAGCAGTACTTC
NA	TRBV19	TRBJ1-2	NA	CASTDSNYGYTF	TGTGCCAGTACGGATTCTAACTATGGCTACACCTTC
NA	TRBV11-3	TRBJ2-5	NA	CASKVGVQETQYF	TGTGCCAGCAAGGTTGGCGTCCAAGAGACCCAGTACTTC
NA	TRBV6-5	TRBJ2-7	TRBD1	CASTGPTTGTYEQYF	TGTGCCAGCACTGGACCGACGACAGGGACCTACGAGCAGTACTTC
few	TRBV7-9	TRBJ1-1	NA	CASSSRVSEAFF	TGTGCCAGCAGCTCTAGGGTTTCTGAAGCTTTCTTT
NA	TRBV19	TRBJ1-2	NA	CASRKVTGEERYTF	TGTGCCAGTAGGAAGGTGACGGGTGAGGAGCGCTACACCTTC
NA	TRBV2	TRBJ1-1	NA	CAETGNTEAFF	TGTGCGGAGACGGGCAACACTGAAGCTTTCTTT
NA	TRBV6-5	TRBJ1-3	NA	CASSLSWGTGNTMYF	NA
few	TRBV27	TRBJ1-2	NA	CASSSQGVIGYTF	TGTGCCAGCAGTTCACAGGGTGTTATTGGCTACACCTTC
NA	TRBV7-6	TRBJ2-7	NA	CASSPRGGTYEQYF	TGTGCCAGCAGCCCCCGCGGGGGCACCTACGAGCAGTACTTC
NA	TRBV9	TRBJ2-3	TRBD1	CASSARQGTTDTQYF	TGTGCCAGCAGCGCCCGACAGGGTACCACAGATACGCAGTATTTT
NA	TRBV7-9	TRBJ1-3	NA	CASSPQISGNTIYF	TGTGCCAGCAGTCCACAAATCTCTGGAAACACCATATATTTT
NA	TRBV7-2	TRBJ1-2	TRBD1	CASSPWTGNYGYTF	TGTGCCAGCAGCCCCTGGACAGGGAACTATGGCTACACCTTC
NA	TRBV11-2	TRBJ1-1	NA	CASSKEGDTEAFF	TGTGCCAGCAGCAAAGAGGGGGACACTGAAGCTTTCTTT
NA	TRBV5-1	TRBJ1-1	NA	CASSLDGSPTNAFF	TGCGCCAGCAGCTTGGATGGGTCACCTACCAACGCTTTCTTT
few	TRBV19	TRBJ1-1	NA	CASSVDRKAFF	TGTGCCAGTAGTGTTGACAGAAAAGCTTTCTTT
NA	TRBV5-4	TRBJ2-5	NA	CASSRGVGDETQYF	TGTGCCAGCAGTCGTGGGGTGGGGGACGAGACCCAGTACTTC
few	TRBV19	TRBJ2-3	NA	CASRMRLVPTDTQYF	TGTGCCAGCAGAATGCGACTAGTCCCCACAGATACGCAGTATTTT
NA	TRBV6-1	TRBJ2-7	TRBD2	CASSELAGDRYF	TGTGCCAGCAGTGAACTAGCGGGGGACCGGTACTTC
once	TRBV7-9	TRBJ1-5	NA	CASSLQYSNQPQHF	TGTGCCAGCAGCCTTCAGTATAGCAATCAGCCCCAGCATTTT
once	TRBV9	TRBJ2-5	NA	CASSPLEGGKKETQYF	TGTGCCAGCAGCCCCCTGGAGGGGGGGAAGAAAGAGACCCAGTACTTC
NA	TRBV4-2	TRBJ1-2	TRBD1	CASSQVQGEGYTF	TGTGCCAGCAGCCAAGTTCAGGGGGAGGGCTACACCTTC
few	TRBV7-2	TRBJ1-6	TRBD1	CASTILPGQNSPLHF	TGTGCCAGCACCATCTTACCGGGACAGAATTCACCCCTCCACTTT
once	TRBV4-1	TRBJ2-3	NA	CASSQGPGVGTDTQYF	TGCGCCAGCAGCCAAGGCCCGGGGGTTGGCACAGATACGCAGTATTTT
NA	TRBV11-3	TRBJ1-1	NA	CASSLDTITEAFF	TGTGCCAGCAGCTTAGATACGATCACTGAAGCTTTCTTT
NA	TRBV14	TRBJ2-1	TRBD1	CASSPPPGQGWNEQFF	TGTGCCAGCAGCCCGCCCCCGGGACAGGGGTGGAATGAGCAGTTCTTC
NA	TRBV4-3	TRBJ2-3	TRBD1	CASSQGGPGQGTDTQYF	TGCGCCAGCAGCCAAGGGGGCCCGGGACAGGGCACAGATACGCAGTATTTT
NA	TRBV10-1	TRBJ1-2	NA	CASRVLCPRGRALEEGYTF	TGCGCCAGCAGGGTGTTGTGCCCTCGAGGTAGGGCCTTGGAGGAGGGCTACACCTTC
NA	TRBV7-9	TRBJ1-5	NA	CASSSNGYNQPQHF	TGTGCCAGCAGCTCCAACGGGTACAATCAGCCCCAGCATTTT
NA	TRBV6-5	TRBJ1-5	NA	CASSYSRTSDQPQHF	TGTGCCAGCAGTTACTCGAGGACCTCGGATCAGCCCCAGCATTTT
once	TRBV5-6	TRBJ1-6	NA	CASNQKSQGLRISPLHF	TGTGCCAGCAACCAGAAATCCCAGGGGCTCCGAATTTCACCCCTCCACTTT
NA	TRBV11-3	TRBJ2-5	TRBD2	CASSSGLAGSETQYF	TGTGCCAGCAGCTCGGGACTAGCGGGGTCAGAGACCCAGTACTTC
NA	TRBV7-2	TRBJ1-2	NA	CASITSTANYGYTF	TGTGCCAGCATTACAAGTACCGCTAACTATGGCTACACCTTC
NA	TRBV9	TRBJ1-5	TRBD1	CASSIGTGNQPQHF	TGTGCCAGCAGCATCGGGACAGGCAATCAGCCCCAGCATTTT
once	TRBV7-8	TRBJ2-7	TRBD1	CASSLYGTGVLEQYF	TGTGCCAGCAGCTTATACGGGACAGGGGTCCTCGAGCAGTACTTC
NA	TRBV6-6	TRBJ2-2	NA	CASSYRGHTGELFF	TGTGCCAGCAGTTACAGGGGCCACACCGGGGAGCTGTTTTTT
NA	TRBV4-2	TRBJ1-6	NA	CASSQDLLGQNSPLHF	TGTGCCAGCAGCCAAGATTTGCTTGGACAGAATTCACCCCTCCACTTT
few	TRBV7-6	TRBJ2-2	NA	CASSLGNTGELFF	TGTGCCAGCAGCCTAGGGAACACCGGGGAGCTGTTTTTT
NA	TRBV6-5	TRBJ1-5	NA	CASSVQGNQPQHF	TGTGCCAGCAGTGTACAGGGAAATCAGCCCCAGCATTTT
NA	TRBV2	TRBJ1-2	NA	CASSEALRENYGYTF	TGTGCCAGCAGTGAAGCGCTTAGGGAGAACTATGGCTACACCTTC
once	TRBV6-5	TRBJ1-6	TRBD1	CASRYKTGANSPLHF	TGTGCCAGCAGGTATAAAACAGGGGCCAATTCACCCCTCCACTTT
NA	TRBV19	TRBJ1-6	NA	CASTKPGRENSPLHF	TGTGCCAGTACCAAACCGGGACGGGAAAATTCACCCCTCCACTTT
few	TRBV2	TRBJ1-5	NA	CASERGSQPQHF	TGTGCCAGCGAAAGGGGGAGTCAGCCCCAGCATTTT
NA	TRBV30	TRBJ2-4	NA	CAWSALGNIQYF	TGTGCCTGGAGTGCTCTAGGGAACATTCAGTACTTC